This T cell receptor beta chain was identified in a study of post-analysis software for immune sequencing data. In the study overall: In terms of disease course, relapsing-remitting, secondary progressive and progressive-relapsing multiple sclerosis were included. Whole-study findings and limits: Samples prepared in the same batch strongly co-clustered by F measure.

Unique-molecular-identifier-tagged TCR beta cDNA libraries were used. TCRdb recomputed calls from the PCR reads with MiXCR, one row per CDR3 protein. The table shows hundreds of thousands of distinct CDR3 sequences, with roughly 27% occurring only once. A word on this clonotype: The antigen remains unidentified.

The sample comprised blood. This receptor was taken from a girl aged 5 to 17 with multiple sclerosis.

CDR3 sequence (DNA): TGCAGTGCTAGCGCAGCTACCTACGAGCAGTACTTC. It specifies CSASAATYEQYF. J is TRBJ2-7 and V is TRBV20-1; D not resolved. The germline V gene encodes CDR1 DFQATT and CDR2 SNEGSKA (reference sequence). The CDR3 is 12 residues long. Trimming pared 3 bases from V and 2 bases from J, leaving 8 bases between.